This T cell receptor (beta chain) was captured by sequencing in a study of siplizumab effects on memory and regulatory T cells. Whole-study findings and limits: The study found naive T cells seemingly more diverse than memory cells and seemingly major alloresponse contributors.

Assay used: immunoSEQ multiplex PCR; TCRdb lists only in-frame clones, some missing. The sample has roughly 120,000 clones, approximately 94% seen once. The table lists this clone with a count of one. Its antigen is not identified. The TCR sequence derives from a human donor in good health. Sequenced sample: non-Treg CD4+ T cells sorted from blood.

CDR3 loop: CASSSGTRVYF. The CDR3 DNA is TGTGCCAGCAGCTCCGGGACTAGGGTGTATTTT. This chain uses TRBV6-5 with TRBJ2-3; 8 positions agree with TRBD2. CDR1 and CDR2 from the germline V gene are MNHEY and SVGAGI. Trimming cost V 6 bases and J 14 bases; bases outside gene matches: 7. This CDR3 has 11 residues.